This T cell receptor beta chain originates from a study of shared clonotypes between healthy human individuals. Study-level results: Clonotypes shared by all four donors outscored non-shared clonotypes in generation probability.

Data came from immunoSEQ multiplex PCR; TCRdb stores just in-frame clones and leaves some out. This table has about 1.1 million clones, approximately 80% appearing once. Regarding this clone: Its target is not known.

Germline lookup yields CDR1 LNHDA and CDR2 SQIVND (reference sequence). CDR3 size: 15 residues. V lost 3 bases to trimming and J lost 5 bases; unmatched junction nucleotides: 6. The rearrangement joins TRBV19 to TRBJ1-5; TRBD1 agrees at 8 bases. This clonotype was obtained from a young man in good health. Some clones in this sample may be carry-over from other donors' samples. The sequenced sample was memory CD4+ T cells from PBMCs. The subset is: CD45RA-negative fraction. The CDR3 reads CASSIPGTGHQPQHF. As DNA, the CDR3 is TGTGCCAGTAGTATCCCCGGGACAGGCCATCAGCCCCAGCATTTT.